The 31 T cell receptor beta chains in this list originate from one sample, sequenced in a study of naive and memory T cell subsets. Both TRBC1 and TRBC2 were covered by a beta constant-region primer of two equimolar oligonucleotides. Nested alpha and beta constant-region primers with the SP2 primer drove four PCR rounds on ligated cDNA. TCRdb ran MiXCR on the UMI-ligation and nested PCR reads and lists one entry per CDR3 protein. The data show tens of thousands of distinct CDR3 sequences, roughly 10% seen once. Sequenced sample: central memory CD8+ T cells from blood. These receptors all stem from a human donor in good health.

This clonotype showed up many times. V usage is TRBV12-3 or TRBV12-4 and J usage is TRBJ1-2, with D possibly matching TRBD1 (6 bases). The CDR3 spans 12 residues. V was shortened by 6 bases and J by 3 bases, with 8 bases between the two germline ends. CDR3 sequence: CASRTGYYGYTF. CDR3 DNA: TGTGCCAGCAGAACAGGGTACTATGGCTACACCTTC.

Many counts were recorded for this clonotype. The chain has TRBV20-1 and TRBJ2-7, with 7 bases lining up with TRBD2. Germline-derived CDR1 and CDR2 are DFQATT and SNEGSKA (reference sequence). The length of the CDR3 is 17 residues. Losses at the gene ends were 5 bases for V and 6 bases for J; bases not matched to a gene: 22. CDR3 amino acids: CSACGNPSGGKVLEQYF. CDR3 nucleotides: TGCAGTGCTTGCGGCAACCCTAGCGGCGGCAAGGTCCTCGAGCAGTACTTC.

This clonotype was detected only a few times. This chain uses TRBV9 with TRBJ1-1; D unclear. The V gene lost 2 bases and the J gene lost 1 base, with 15 bases spanning the gap. Germline V gene sequence: CDR1 SGDLS, CDR2 YYNGEE. The CDR3 is made up of 16 amino acids. CDR3 in DNA: TGTGCCAGCAGCGTCGGTCAGGCGTTTTCGAACACTGAAGCTTTCTTT. It specifies CASSVGQAFSNTEAFF.

This clonotype has a count of ten or more. The rearrangement uses TRBV2 and TRBJ1-1, with 7 nucleotides matching TRBD1. CDR1 is SNHLY and CDR2 is FYNNEI in the germline V gene. The CDR3 is made up of 15 amino acids. V was clipped by 4 bases and J by 0 bases; unmatched bases: 5. The CDR3 here is CASSARQGMNTEAFF. CDR3 bases: TGTGCCAGCAGTGCCAGACAGGGCATGAACACTGAAGCTTTCTTT.

This clonotype appeared many times. V gene TRBV15 combines with J gene TRBJ2-5; D not certain. CDR1 and CDR2 (germline): LNHNV, YYDKDF (reference sequence). The CDR3 has 14 residues. Trimming pared 0 bases from V and 0 bases from J, leaving 5 bases between. CDR3 DNA: TGTGCCACCAGCAGAGATTTGGACCAAGAGACCCAGTACTTC. This codes for CATSRDLDQETQYF. Combining the CDR3 with reference TRBV15 and TRBJ2-5 gives the whole variable domain DAMVIQNPRYQVTQFGKPVTLSCSQTLNHNVMYWYQQKSSQAPKLLFHYYDKDFNNEADTPDNFQSRRPNTSFCFLDIRSPGLGDTAMYLCATSRDLDQETQYFGPGTRLLVL.

This clonotype was detected a few times. This chain uses TRBV2 with TRBJ2-1; D perhaps matches TRBD2 (6 bases). Germline CDR1 SNHLY, CDR2 FYNNEI. Trimming left V 3 bases short and J 2 bases short, with 32 bases between. The CDR3 extends over 22 amino acids. CDR3 in amino acids: CASSEVVASGRSSTSAYNEQFF. The CDR3 DNA sequence: TGTGCCAGCAGTGAGGTGGTGGCGAGCGGGCGCTCCAGCACGTCCGCCTACAATGAGCAGTTCTTC.

The chain couples TRBV9 to TRBJ2-1; D not resolved. V was shortened by 0 bases and J by 7 bases, with 14 bases between the two germline ends. The CDR3 covers 15 residues. In germline, CDR1 is SGDLS, CDR2 YYNGEE. CDR3 sequence (DNA): TGTGCCAGCAGCGTAGTAGGTGGAAAACAGAATGAGCAGTTCTTC. As protein: CASSVVGGKQNEQFF.

The chain has TRBV6-4 and TRBJ2-6, with no clear D. The CDR3 is 15 residues long. V lost 0 bases and J lost 0, with 3 bases in between. Germline CDR1 MRHNA, CDR2 SNTAGT. The DNA for the CDR3 is TGTGCCAGCAGTGACTCGGGCTCTGGGGCCAACGTCCTGACTTTC. Protein: CASSDSGSGANVLTF.

The rearrangement links TRBV7-2 to TRBJ1-2, with unresolved D. The V gene's germline CDR1 is SGHTA and CDR2 FQGNSA. The CDR3 contains 15 residues. Trimming cost V 5 bases and J 5 bases, with 18 bases left between them. The CDR3 DNA reads TGTGCCAGCAGCCCCGTGTGGGCCGTTTGGTATGGCTACACCTTC. Translation: CASSPVWAVWYGYTF.

This clonotype was observed many times. The chain is built from TRBV19 and TRBJ2-3; no clear D gene. The CDR3 runs 12 residues. Germline CDR1 and CDR2: LNHDA and SQIVND (reference sequence). The V end lost 5 bases, the J end lost 7 bases, and 10 bases lay between the germline ends. CDR3 nucleotide sequence: TGTGCCAGTAGTTCCCTCTTAAATACGCAGTATTTT. Translating gives CASSSLLNTQYF.

This clonotype was detected ten times or more. The junction differs from germline at one of its ends, possibly a read error. This rearrangement joins TRBV19 to TRBJ1-1; possible D gene TRBD1, 5 bases. This CDR3 has 14 amino acids. Germline CDR1 and CDR2: LNHDA and SQIVND (reference sequence). The CDR3 protein is CASRIASRDTEAFF. The DNA of the CDR3 is TGTGCCAGTAGAATAGCCTCCAGGGACACTGAAGCTTTCTTT.

This clonotype was seen a handful of times. CDR3 sequence reads: CASSLARGSYGYTF. The CDR3 nucleotides read TGTGCCAGCAGCTTGGCCCGCGGCAGCTATGGCTACACCTTC. The V call is TRBV5-4, the J call TRBJ1-2; D gene uncertain. Germline assignment: CDR1 SGHNT and CDR2 YYREEE (reference sequence). This CDR3 has 14 amino acids. Trimming pared 0 bases from V and 4 bases from J, leaving 10 bases between. Using reference TRBV5-4 and TRBJ1-2 for the parts outside the CDR3, the full variable domain is ETGVTQSPTHLIKTRGQQVTLRCSSQSGHNTVSWYQQALGQGPQFIFQYYREEENGRGNFPPRFSGLQFPNYSSELNVNALELDDSALYLCASSLARGSYGYTFGSGTRLTVV.

This clonotype appeared a single time. With a much larger clone just one base away, this may be a read error. This chain uses TRBV28 with TRBJ2-4; D perhaps matches TRBD1 (5 bases). Between the trimmed V and J ends, which lost 7 bases and 1 base, there was a span of 23 bases. In germline, CDR1 is MDHEN, CDR2 SYDVKM. The CDR3 consists of 18 residues. The CDR3 sequence is CASTPSWGSVVAKNIQYF. CDR3 nucleotide sequence: TGTGCCAGCACCCCATCGTGGGGCAGTGTAGTGGCCAAAAACATTCAGTACTTC.

This clonotype has at least ten counts. V gene TRBV7-8 combines with J gene TRBJ2-7; perhaps TRBD2 as D (5 bases). The CDR3 covers 16 residues. Germline V gene lookup returns CDR1 SGHVS and CDR2 FQNEAQ. V was clipped by 1 base and J by 2 bases, with 15 bases between them. The DNA for the CDR3 is TGTGCCAGCAGCTTAGGGGCGGTGGGGAGCGCCTACGAGCAGTACTTC. Its protein product is CASSLGAVGSAYEQYF.

V gene TRBV12-3 or TRBV12-4 combines with J gene TRBJ2-3, with unresolved D. Deletions cut 4 bases from V and 0 bases from J, with 8 bases between. The CDR3 sequence is 14 residues long. The CDR3 is CASSSSISTDTQYF. The CDR3, as DNA: TGTGCCAGCAGTTCCAGCATTAGCACAGATACGCAGTATTTT.

This clonotype occurred many times. The V call is TRBV27, the J call TRBJ2-3; 9 positions agree with TRBD2. Germline lookup yields CDR1 MNHEY and CDR2 SMNVEV (reference sequence). The CDR3 sequence is 16 residues long. V dropped 2 bases and J dropped 3; count of bases not matched to a gene: 6. The CDR3 nucleotides read TGTGCCAGCAGTTTAACGGGACTAGCTTTGACAGATACGCAGTATTTT. Translating it yields CASSLTGLALTDTQYF.

By share, this clonotype ranks as medium-sized (0.01 to 0.1%). The CDR3 sequence: CASSYSMEGASDEQYF. The CDR3 DNA reads as TGTGCCAGCAGTTACTCGATGGAGGGGGCATCGGACGAGCAGTACTTC. The chain recombines TRBV6-2 or TRBV6-3 with TRBJ2-7, with D perhaps matching TRBD1 (7 bases). Trimming removed 0 bases at V and 5 bases at J, with 17 bases between. Germline CDR1 reads MNHEY; CDR2 reads SVGEGT. The CDR3 extends over 16 amino acids.

In its sample, this clonotype ranks as medium-sized. This chain links TRBV15 with TRBJ2-1; 8 bases map to TRBD2. Germline V CDR1 and CDR2: LNHNV, YYDKDF (reference sequence). J lost 5 bases, V lost 4 bases, and 4 bases had no gene match. The CDR3 has 14 residues. The CDR3 DNA is TGTGCCACCAGCAAGGGACTAGAGAACAATGAGCAGTTCTTC. This gives the protein CATSKGLENNEQFF. The complete variable domain, with remaining parts taken from reference TRBV15 and TRBJ2-1, reads DAMVIQNPRYQVTQFGKPVTLSCSQTLNHNVMYWYQQKSSQAPKLLFHYYDKDFNNEADTPDNFQSRRPNTSFCFLDIRSPGLGDTAMYLCATSKGLENNEQFFGPGTRLTVL.

The chain carries TRBV28 and TRBJ2-1, with 11 nucleotides matching TRBD1. V dropped 4 bases and J dropped 6; count of bases not matched to a gene: 5. CDR1 and CDR2 (germline): MDHEN, SYDVKM. This CDR3 contains 15 residues. This chain's CDR3 is CASSSRTGGPNEQFF. In nucleotides, the CDR3 is TGTGCCAGCAGTTCTAGGACAGGGGGCCCCAATGAGCAGTTCTTC.

The sample holds a few counts of this clonotype. The rearrangement uses TRBV6-1 and TRBJ2-7; TRBD1 agrees at 10 bases. CDR3 length: 11 amino acids. Germline loops: CDR1 MNHNS, CDR2 SASEGT. V lost 8 bases to trimming and J lost 6 bases; unmatched junction nucleotides: 1. CDR3 nucleotides: TGTGCCAGCGGGACAGGGGCCGAGCAGTACTTC. This encodes CASGTGAEQYF.

The CDR3 is CATMPRLAGATDTQYF. The CDR3 DNA reads as TGTGCCACCATGCCGCGACTAGCGGGAGCTACAGATACGCAGTATTTT. The rearrangement uses TRBV15 and TRBJ2-3; 12 nucleotides line up with TRBD2. CDR1 and CDR2 from the germline V gene are LNHNV and YYDKDF (reference sequence). The CDR3 consists of 16 residues. The V gene end was trimmed by 7 bases and the J gene end by 3 bases; junction bases not matched to a gene: 8.

This clonotype has just a few counts. The V gene is TRBV5-1, the J gene TRBJ2-7; 9 bases agree with TRBD1. V shed 7 bases, J shed 3 bases, and the junction held 8 bases outside the gene matches. The CDR3 sequence is 14 residues long. Germline V gene sequence: CDR1 SGHRS, CDR2 YFSETQ. CDR3 amino acids: CASGSGTGYYEQYF. The CDR3, as DNA: TGCGCCAGCGGATCCGGGACAGGGTACTACGAGCAGTACTTC.

The chain joins TRBV5-6 to TRBJ1-5; unclear D gene. Deletions cut 2 bases from V and 1 base from J, with 13 bases between. The germline V gene has CDR1 SGHDT and CDR2 YYEEEE. The CDR3 runs to 16 residues. The CDR3 bases are TGTGCCAGCAGCTTCCGGGCGTTAGGGAGCAATCAGCCCCAGCATTTT. Translated: CASSFRALGSNQPQHF.

The V call is TRBV6-5, the J call TRBJ2-5; D is possibly TRBD2 (5 bases). V lost 5 bases to trimming and J lost 2 bases, with 18 bases between them. The CDR3 sequence is 16 residues long. CDR1 MNHEY and CDR2 SVGAGI come from the germline V gene. In DNA, the CDR3 is TGTGCCAGCAGTCGACTAACCGAAATGATTCAAGAGACCCAGTACTTC. Protein product: CASSRLTEMIQETQYF.

This clonotype was counted many times. The chain recombines TRBV7-9 with TRBJ1-5, with 10 nucleotides matching TRBD1. Germline loops: CDR1 SEHNR, CDR2 FQNEAQ (reference sequence). With 5 bases clipped from V and 5 bases from J, the junction kept 12 bases outside the gene matches. CDR3 length: 17 residues. The CDR3 sequence is CASSGRTGGGTYQPQHF. CDR3 nucleotides: TGTGCCAGCAGCGGACGGACAGGGGGAGGAACCTATCAGCCCCAGCATTTT. The complete variable domain, with remaining parts taken from reference TRBV7-9 and TRBJ1-5, reads DTGVSQNPRHKITKRGQNVTFRCDPISEHNRLYWYRQTLGQGPEFLTYFQNEAQLEKSRLLSDRFSAERPKGSFSTLEIQRTEQGDSAMYLCASSGRTGGGTYQPQHFGDGTRLSIL.

V gene TRBV9 combines with J gene TRBJ2-5; TRBD1 is a possible D gene (7 bases). CDR1 is SGDLS and CDR2 is YYNGEE in the germline V gene. Between the trimmed V and J ends, which lost 4 bases and 0 bases, there was a span of 19 bases. The CDR3 covers 17 residues. CDR3 protein: CASSQGGQGPYQETQYF. CDR3 in DNA: TGTGCCAGCAGCCAGGGGGGTCAGGGGCCCTACCAAGAGACCCAGTACTTC.

This clonotype was detected a few times. The chain couples TRBV27 to TRBJ1-5; the match to TRBD1 covers 8 bases. The trim removed 5 bases at V and 4 bases at J, leaving 7 bases unmatched. This CDR3 contains 15 residues. CDR1 and CDR2 (germline): MNHEY, SMNVEV (reference sequence). CDR3 loop: CASSPGTGENQPQHF. DNA for the CDR3: TGTGCCAGCAGTCCCGGGACAGGCGAGAATCAGCCCCAGCATTTT.

The rearrangement links TRBV27 to TRBJ1-1; TRBD1 agrees at 7 bases. Germline CDR1 is MNHEY and CDR2 is SMNVEV (reference sequence). This CDR3 spans 14 amino acids. The V segment lost 7 bases and the J segment 4 bases; nucleotides outside the gene matches: 9. The CDR3 coding sequence is TGTGCCAGCACCCCAACAGGGGAAGGCACTGAAGCTTTCTTT. Its protein is CASTPTGEGTEAFF.

This clonotype came up many times. The chain couples TRBV11-2 to TRBJ2-7; D is unresolved. Germline lookup yields CDR1 SGHAT and CDR2 FQNNGV. V shed 7 bases and J shed 9 bases, with 13 bases lying between them. This CDR3 is 11 amino acids long. Written as DNA, the CDR3 is TGTGCCAGCATTGGTACCTCGGGGCAGTACTTC. Protein: CASIGTSGQYF. The variable domain in full, completed from reference TRBV11-2 and TRBJ2-7, reads EAGVAQSPRYKIIEKRQSVAFWCNPISGHATLYWYQQILGQGPKLLIQFQNNGVVDDSQLPKDRFSAERLKGVDSTLKIQPAKLEDSAVYLCASIGTSGQYFGPGTRLTVT.

This clonotype appeared once. The chain carries TRBV24-1 and TRBJ2-7; 9 nucleotides align to TRBD1. The V and J ends lost 5 bases and 6 bases, in that order; junction bases with no gene match: 4. Germline V gene sequence: CDR1 KGHDR, CDR2 SFDVKD. The CDR3 runs to 13 residues. The CDR3 loop is CATSGDRVAEQYF. In DNA, the CDR3 is TGTGCCACCAGTGGGGACAGGGTTGCCGAGCAGTACTTC.

This clonotype was seen many times. This sequence joins TRBV20-1 and TRBJ2-7; D uncertain. Germline CDR1 is DFQATT and CDR2 is SNEGSKA (reference sequence). Trimming cost V 6 bases and J 0 bases, with 6 bases left between them. The CDR3 has 11 residues. CDR3 nucleotide sequence: TGCAGTGCCCTCGGCTCCTACGAGCAGTACTTC. It codes for CSALGSYEQYF.